The 21 T cell receptor beta chains below all came from one sample that was sequenced in a study of Graves' ophthalmopathy and Graves' hyperthyroidism. Scientists amplified the TCR beta CDR3 regions from RNA transcripts. Second-round multiplex PCR followed a first-round RT-PCR using HTBI primers. TCRdb called the multiplex PCR reads again in MiXCR, with one record for every CDR3 protein. This table has a few hundred thousand distinct CDR3 sequences, 20% to 25% appearing once. The specimen was peripheral blood. Receptors originate from a woman aged 50 to 60 with Graves' ophthalmopathy.

This clonotype was seen at least ten times. This chain joins TRBV5-1 and TRBJ2-2; D is unclear. The CDR3 covers 13 residues. Germline V gene lookup returns CDR1 SGHRS and CDR2 YFSETQ. Trimming left V 4 bases short and J 7 bases short, with 11 bases between. The DNA of the CDR3 is TGCGCCAGCAGCATAGATATTGTCGGGGAGCTGTTTTTT. Encoded protein: CASSIDIVGELFF.

The rearrangement uses TRBV6-1 and TRBJ1-5, with 9 nucleotides matching TRBD1. Trimming cost V 6 bases and J 7 bases; bases outside gene matches: 7. Germline CDR1 is MNHNS and CDR2 is SASEGT. The CDR3 is made up of 14 amino acids. The CDR3 DNA follows: TGTGCCAGCAGGGACGGACAGGGGAGCCAGCCCCAGCATTTT. As protein: CASRDGQGSQPQHF.

This clonotype has a count of ten or more. The V and J genes are TRBV15 and TRBJ2-7; D perhaps matches TRBD1 (6 bases). The CDR3 totals 17 residues. Trimming removed 4 bases at V and 0 bases at J, with 19 bases between. Germline loops: CDR1 LNHNV, CDR2 YYDKDF (reference sequence). DNA for the CDR3: TGTGCCACCAGCACCTACTCGGCCGGGACAACCTCCTACGAGCAGTACTTC. Translating it yields CATSTYSAGTTSYEQYF.

The rearrangement links TRBV28 to TRBJ2-2; 7 bases agree with TRBD2. Looked up from germline, CDR1 is MDHEN and CDR2 is SYDVKM. The CDR3 sequence is 14 residues long. J lost 3 bases, V lost 6 bases, and 4 bases had no gene match. Written as DNA, the CDR3 is TGTGCCAGCAGAGAGGGAGGGGACACCGGGGAGCTGTTTTTT. Its translation is CASREGGDTGELFF. The entire variable domain, with the rest obtained from reference TRBV28 and TRBJ2-2, is as follows: DVKVTQSSRYLVKRTGEKVFLECVQDMDHENMFWYRQDPGLGLRLIYFSYDVKMKEKGDIPEGYSVSREKKERFSLILESASTNQTSMYLCASREGGDTGELFFGEGSRLTVL.

The chain couples TRBV30 to TRBJ1-5, with TRBD1 matching over 8 bases. This CDR3 has 16 residues. The V segment lost 0 bases and the J segment 1 base; nucleotides outside the gene matches: 5. Per the germline V gene, CDR1 is GTSNPN and CDR2 is SVGIG (reference sequence). This CDR3 is CAWSVITGGSNQPQHF. The DNA of the CDR3 is TGTGCCTGGAGTGTTATAACAGGGGGAAGCAATCAGCCCCAGCATTTT.

This clonotype was detected ten times or more. The chain uses TRBV28 and TRBJ1-2; D is undetermined. CDR3 length: 12 residues. Looked up from germline, CDR1 is MDHEN and CDR2 is SYDVKM. V lost 4 bases and J 8 bases, leaving 11 bases between the germline ends. CDR3 in amino acids: CASSSSLWGYTF. CDR3 in DNA: TGTGCCAGCAGTTCAAGTCTATGGGGCTACACCTTC.

The chain combines TRBV4-1 with TRBJ1-1; D is undetermined. This CDR3 contains 15 residues. The V end was cut by 0 bases, the J end by 1 base, with 9 bases between. Germline V gives CDR1 MGHRA, CDR2 YSYEKL. This CDR3 is CASSQESGKNTEAFF. DNA for the CDR3: TGCGCCAGCAGCCAAGAGTCAGGCAAGAACACTGAAGCTTTCTTT.

Many counts were recorded for this clonotype. The chain combines TRBV6-4 with TRBJ1-3; D not resolved. Between the trimmed V and J ends, which lost 2 bases and 1 base, there was a span of 9 bases. Germline V gene data show CDR1 as MRHNA and CDR2 as SNTAGT. The CDR3 loop spans 15 amino acids. The DNA for the CDR3 is TGTGCCAGCAGTGACAGCCAAATATCTGGAAACACCATATATTTT. Translating gives CASSDSQISGNTIYF.

At least ten counts were recorded for this clonotype. This chain links TRBV28 with TRBJ1-1; possible D gene TRBD1, 6 bases. The CDR3 contains 17 residues. Germline CDR1 is MDHEN and CDR2 is SYDVKM. The V gene lost 8 bases and the J gene lost 4 bases, with 26 bases spanning the gap. The CDR3 sequence is CASVNGGSGGRFTEAFF. In nucleotides, the CDR3 is TGTGCCAGCGTTAACGGGGGCAGCGGGGGGCGTTTCACTGAAGCTTTCTTT.

In its sample, this clonotype was seen many times. This chain connects TRBV12-3 or TRBV12-4 to TRBJ1-1, with no clear D. V lost 7 bases to trimming and J lost 6 bases, with 15 bases between them. This CDR3 is built from 13 residues. The CDR3 here is CASISWGYAEAFF. The CDR3, as DNA: TGTGCCAGCATCTCTTGGGGTTACGCTGAAGCTTTCTTT.

Ten or more counts support this clonotype. The chain employs TRBV20-1 and TRBJ2-2, with unresolved D. The germline V and J ends were trimmed by 4 bases and 1 base, with 10 bases remaining between them. Germline-derived CDR1 and CDR2 are DFQATT and SNEGSKA (reference sequence). The CDR3 is 14 amino acids. The CDR3 is CSAKKPGNTGELFF. In nucleotides, the CDR3 is TGCAGTGCTAAGAAGCCGGGGAACACCGGGGAGCTGTTTTTT.

The table lists this clonotype with many counts. The chain uses TRBV20-1 and TRBJ2-7, with D tentatively TRBD1 (5 bases). The CDR3 covers 14 residues. Trimming took off 1 base at V and 7 bases at J, with 17 bases between the two ends. CDR1 is DFQATT, CDR2 SNEGSKA, per germline (reference sequence). CDR3 DNA sequence: TGCAGTGCTAGAGTTAGTAAGGGGCTCTGGGAGCAGTACTTC. Its protein product is CSARVSKGLWEQYF.

This clonotype was observed at least ten times. This chain uses TRBV10-3 with TRBJ2-2; perhaps TRBD1 as D (6 bases). There are 14 residues in the CDR3. The V gene lost 10 bases and the J gene lost 1 base, with 13 bases spanning the gap. The germline V gene has CDR1 ENHRY and CDR2 SYGVKD. CDR3 loop: CATDQGKNTGELFF. The CDR3 DNA is TGTGCCACAGACCAGGGGAAGAACACCGGGGAGCTGTTTTTT.

This clonotype was picked up a small number of times. As DNA, the CDR3 is TGCGCCAGCAGCTCCACTAGAGACTACAATGAGCAGTTCTTC. Translated, it gives CASSSTRDYNEQFF. The chain joins TRBV5-1 to TRBJ2-1; the D gene is possibly TRBD2 (5 bases). Germline V gene data show CDR1 as SGHRS and CDR2 as YFSETQ. CDR3 length equals 14 residues. The V end was cut by 3 bases, the J end by 3 bases, with 10 bases between.

The chain combines TRBV3-1 with TRBJ1-1; D ambiguous. The CDR3 spans 13 residues. Germline CDR1 LGHDT, CDR2 YNNKEL (reference sequence). Trimming pared 4 bases from V and 1 base from J, leaving 7 bases between. This CDR3 reads CASSRRQNTEAFF. CDR3 nucleotides: TGTGCCAGCAGCCGTAGACAGAACACTGAAGCTTTCTTT.

The CDR3 region is CASSLAREGTEAFF. The CDR3 nucleotides read TGTGCCAGCAGTTTAGCCCGGGAGGGCACTGAAGCTTTCTTT. This rearrangement joins TRBV6-5 to TRBJ1-1; no clear D. The V gene lost 4 bases and the J gene lost 4 bases, with 13 bases spanning the gap. This CDR3 spans 14 amino acids. Germline CDR1 and CDR2: MNHEY and SVGAGI.

The chain links TRBV24-1 to TRBJ2-5; 7 nucleotides line up with TRBD2. CDR3 length equals 16 residues. In germline, CDR1 is KGHDR, CDR2 SFDVKD. Trimming cost V 1 base and J 2 bases; bases outside gene matches: 6. The chain's CDR3 is CATSDFRGVGQETQYF. Written as DNA, the CDR3 is TGTGCCACCAGTGATTTTCGGGGGGTGGGACAAGAGACCCAGTACTTC.

The table lists this clonotype with a count of one. This chain connects TRBV30 to TRBJ1-1; D gene ambiguous. This CDR3 comprises 14 residues. V was shortened by 2 bases and J by 0 bases, with 10 bases between the two germline ends. Germline CDR1 is GTSNPN and CDR2 is SVGIG (reference sequence). This CDR3 reads CAWSRERMNTEAFF. Written as DNA, the CDR3 is TGTGCCTGGAGTAGGGAGAGAATGAACACTGAAGCTTTCTTT.

This clonotype was seen ten or more times. V gene TRBV5-1 combines with J gene TRBJ2-5; tentatively, D is TRBD1 (5 bases). Germline values: CDR1 SGHRS, CDR2 YFSETQ. This CDR3 is built from 14 residues. Trimming shortened V by 3 bases and J by 1 base, and 10 bases separated the two germline ends. CDR3: CASSSDSPQETQYF. In DNA, the CDR3 is TGCGCCAGCAGCTCCGACAGCCCCCAAGAGACCCAGTACTTC.

This clonotype appeared many times. This chain links TRBV20-1 with TRBJ2-5; no clear D. There are 13 residues in the CDR3. Germline CDR1 and CDR2: DFQATT and SNEGSKA (reference sequence). Trimming removed 2 bases at V and 5 bases at J, with 12 bases between. This CDR3 reads CSARKSIWETQYF. CDR3 coding DNA: TGCAGTGCTAGAAAGTCTATATGGGAGACCCAGTACTTC.

V is TRBV15 and J is TRBJ2-7; perhaps D is TRBD1 or TRBD2 (5 bases each). V was cut by 5 bases and J by 2 bases, with 13 bases left in between. This CDR3 is built from 14 residues. Germline V gene sequence: CDR1 LNHNV, CDR2 YYDKDF (reference sequence). The CDR3 DNA follows: TGTGCCACCAGCGTTAGGGACCCGCCCTACGAGCAGTACTTC. As protein: CATSVRDPPYEQYF.